The sequence of this T cell receptor beta chain was determined in a study of cytomegalovirus exposure and HLA in healthy donors. Study-level background: Out of a few hundred genotyped donors, roughly 83% belonged to the Caucasian-associated ancestry cluster.

This CDR3 comprises 15 residues. The ends lost 2 bases at V and 2 bases at J; junction bases unmatched: 3. From germline, CDR1 is MDHEN and CDR2 SYDVKM. With respect to this clone: Its target is not known.

Vbeta (60) and Jbeta (13) primers were used in the PCR. Assay used: immunoSEQ multiplex PCR; TCRdb lists only in-frame clones, some missing. The sample lists 150,000 to 200,000 clones; over 65% were seen once. The study's findings and limits: Relative to the approximately 670-donor mean, N-insertions were reportedly fewer in an Asian-associated ancestry cluster in a later analysis.

Material: PBMCs. This sequence joins TRBV28 and TRBJ1-5; 7 bases are a match to TRBD1. The origin of this receptor is a man aged 18 to 29 in good health and CMV-seropositive. The CDR3 bases are TGTGCCAGCAGTTTACGGCAGGGGGGCAATCAGCCCCAGCATTTT. This codes for CASSLRQGGNQPQHF.